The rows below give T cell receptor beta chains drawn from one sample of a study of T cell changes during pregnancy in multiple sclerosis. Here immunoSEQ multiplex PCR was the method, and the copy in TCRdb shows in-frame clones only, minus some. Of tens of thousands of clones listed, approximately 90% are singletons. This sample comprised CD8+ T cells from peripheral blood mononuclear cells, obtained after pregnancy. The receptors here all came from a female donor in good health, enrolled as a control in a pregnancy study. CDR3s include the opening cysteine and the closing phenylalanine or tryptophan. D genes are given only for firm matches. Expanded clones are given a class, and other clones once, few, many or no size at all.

CDR3: CASSQGSGSLWANVLTF
DNA: TGTGCCAGCAGCCAAGGCTCCGGGTCACTCTGGGCCAACGTCCTGACTTTC
size: NA
J: TRBJ2-6
D: NA
V: TRBV14

CDR3: CASSSVQGAWDTGELFF
DNA: TGTGCCAGCAGCTCGGTCCAGGGGGCGTGGGACACCGGGGAGCTGTTTTTT
size: medium-sized
J: TRBJ2-2
D: TRBD1
V: TRBV27

CDR3: CASSTTGASYEQYF
DNA: TGTGCCAGTAGTACCACAGGGGCCTCCTACGAGCAGTACTTC
size: NA
J: TRBJ2-7
D: TRBD1
V: TRBV19

CDR3: CANPGQGMELEYNYGYTF
DNA: TGTGCCAACCCGGGACAGGGGATGGAACTGGAGTACAACTATGGCTACACCTTC
size: NA
J: TRBJ1-2
D: TRBD1
V: TRBV27

CDR3: CSVGATEAFF
DNA: TGCAGCGTTGGGGCCACTGAAGCTTTCTTT
size: few
J: TRBJ1-1
D: NA
V: TRBV29-1

CDR3: CASSPGQGVGETQYF
DNA: TGTGCCAGCAGCCCGGGACAGGGGGTGGGAGAGACCCAGTACTTC
size: NA
J: TRBJ2-5
D: TRBD1
V: TRBV7-6

CDR3: CASSWTTLNYEQYF
DNA: TGTGCCAGCAGTTGGACTACGTTGAACTACGAGCAGTACTTC
size: NA
J: TRBJ2-7
D: NA
V: TRBV7-9

CDR3: CSVRRRSGGPGNEQFF
DNA: TGCAGCGTTCGTAGGAGGAGCGGGGGCCCGGGAAATGAGCAGTTCTTC
size: NA
J: TRBJ2-1
D: TRBD2
V: TRBV29-1

CDR3: CASSEEAGAGSGELFF
DNA: TGTGCCAGCAGTGAAGAAGCGGGGGCCGGGAGCGGGGAGCTGTTTTTT
size: NA
J: TRBJ2-2
D: TRBD2
V: TRBV6-1

CDR3: CASSLADTGKGNTIYF
DNA: TGTGCCAGCAGCTTAGCGGACACAGGGAAAGGAAACACCATATATTTT
size: NA
J: TRBJ1-3
D: NA
V: TRBV7-2

CDR3: CASSSWTAATDTQYF
DNA: TGTGCCAGCAGCTCATGGACAGCGGCCACAGATACGCAGTATTTT
size: NA
J: TRBJ2-3
D: NA
V: TRBV7-2

CDR3: CASSPPGLAGGVSLSYNEQFF
DNA: TGCGCCAGCAGCCCCCCTGGGTTAGCTGGAGGAGTCTCCCTTTCCTACAATGAGCAGTTCTTC
size: NA
J: TRBJ2-1
D: NA
V: TRBV4-3

CDR3: CASSLLGTGGTEAFF
DNA: TGTGCCAGCAGCCTACTAGGGACAGGGGGGACTGAAGCTTTCTTT
size: NA
J: TRBJ1-1
D: TRBD1
V: TRBV13

CDR3: CASSLASAGEQFF
DNA: TGTGCCAGCAGCCTTGCGAGTGCAGGTGAGCAGTTCTTC
size: NA
J: TRBJ2-1
D: NA
V: TRBV4-2

CDR3: CASSQEGQANTEAFF
DNA: TGTGCCAGCAGCCAAGAGGGACAGGCGAACACTGAAGCTTTCTTT
size: NA
J: TRBJ1-1
D: TRBD1
V: TRBV4-2

CDR3: CASSPRDRISSYEQYF
DNA: TGTGCCAGCAGCCCGAGGGACAGGATTAGCTCCTACGAGCAGTACTTC
size: few
J: TRBJ2-7
D: TRBD1
V: TRBV9

CDR3: CASSSGGDADTQYF
DNA: TGTGCCAGCAGTAGCGGGGGCGATGCGGATACGCAGTATTTT
size: NA
J: TRBJ2-3
D: TRBD2
V: TRBV6-4